Listed below are T cell receptor beta chains from one sample, sequenced in a study of cytomegalovirus exposure and HLA in healthy donors. The assay was immunoSEQ multiplex PCR, and TCRdb's table has in-frame clones only and misses some. The data show fewer than 60,000 clones, 70% to 85% seen once. Input material: PBMCs. Receptors originate from a man aged 50 to 60 in good health and CMV-seronegative. Each CDR3 is given with its conserved first and last residue. The D gene is left open where the match is weak. Size is omitted from some rows. Given values are once, few, many or a class for expanded clones.

clone_size	v_call	j_call	cdr3_length	d_call	cdr3_nt	cdr3_aa
-	TRBV6-1	TRBJ2-3	15	TRBD1	TGTGCCAGCAGTGACGAGGGGGCCAACACAGATACGCAGTATTTT	CASSDEGANTDTQYF
-	TRBV30	TRBJ1-2	14	-	TGTGCCTGGGCCCCCCAGGGACTAAGATATGGCTACACCTTC	CAWAPQGLRYGYTF
-	TRBV5-1	TRBJ2-7	14	-	TGCGCCAGCAGCTTCGCGGTGGGAGTTGGAGAGCAGTACTTC	CASSFAVGVGEQYF
once	TRBV14	TRBJ1-6	15	TRBD1	TGTGCCAGCAGCCAATTCGGCACAGGGGGTTCACCCCTCCACTTT	CASSQFGTGGSPLHF
-	TRBV27	TRBJ2-3	15	TRBD1	TGTGCCAGCAGTCTACAAACCGGGACAGCAGATACGCAGTATTTT	CASSLQTGTADTQYF
once	TRBV18	TRBJ2-3	15	TRBD2	TGTGCCAGCTCGCTTGGGACTAGCGGGGGGACTACGCAGTATTTT	CASSLGTSGGTTQYF
-	TRBV2	TRBJ2-2	16	TRBD2	TGTGCCAGCAGGCTCAGCGGGGGGGGTATCGCCGGGGAGCTGTTTTTT	CASRLSGGGIAGELFF
-	TRBV5-1	TRBJ2-7	13	TRBD1	TGCGCCAGCAGCGCAACAGGGGGGTACGAGCAGTACTTC	CASSATGGYEQYF
-	TRBV19	TRBJ2-5	15	-	TGTGCCAGTAGTAGTTGGGGCCGCCCCCGAGAGACCCAGTACTTC	CASSSWGRPRETQYF
-	TRBV9	TRBJ1-3	15	TRBD1	TGTGCCAGCAGCGGCGACAGGGCCTCTGGAAACACCATATATTTT	CASSGDRASGNTIYF
medium-sized	TRBV4-3	TRBJ1-1	16	TRBD1	TGCGCCAGCAGCCAAGCGTGGGGGGACAGGGCGGCTGAAGCTTTCTTT	CASSQAWGDRAAEAFF
-	TRBV11-3	TRBJ2-1	12	-	TGTGCCAGCAGCCGGACAGACAATGAGCAGTTCTTC	CASSRTDNEQFF
-	TRBV29-1	TRBJ2-5	12	TRBD1	TGCAGCGTAAGGACAGGGCCAGTAGAGCAGTACTTC	CSVRTGPVEQYF
-	TRBV10-2	TRBJ2-2	15	TRBD1	TGCGCCAGCACCAGACAGGGGGCGGGCACCGGGGAGCTGTTTTTT	CASTRQGAGTGELFF
-	TRBV28	TRBJ1-3	17	TRBD1	TGTGCCAGCAGCCCCCTGGACAGGGCGGTCTCTGGAAACACCATATATTTT	CASSPLDRAVSGNTIYF
-	TRBV6-1	TRBJ1-2	17	-	TGTGCCAGCAGTGAATTTGAGGGAAGCGAATTGGGCTATGGCTACACCTTC	CASSEFEGSELGYGYTF
-	TRBV5-1	TRBJ2-5	14	-	TGCGCCAGCAGCGTAGTACGGGAGCCAGAGACCCAGTACTTC	CASSVVREPETQYF
-	TRBV29-1	TRBJ2-7	15	-	TGCAGCGTTGAAGATCAGCGCAGGGGCATAGGGACGCAGTACTTC	CSVEDQRRGIGTQYF
-	TRBV21-1	TRBJ1-4	21	-	TGTGCCAGCAGCAAGATCCCCTTTCGACGGACTAATTACGCAACTAATGAAAAACTGTTTTTT	CASSKIPFRRTNYATNEKLFF
few	TRBV6-1	TRBJ2-7	14	-	TGTGCCAGCAGGACCGACGGGGGTTCGTACGAGCAGTACTTC	CASRTDGGSYEQYF
-	TRBV5-1	TRBJ2-1	17	-	TGCGCCAGCAGCCAGCAGGGGTTGCGAAGCTCCTACAATGAGCAGTTCTTC	CASSQQGLRSSYNEQFF
-	TRBV6-1	TRBJ2-7	14	TRBD1	TGTGCCAGCAGTGGGGGACAGGGGACCTACGAGCAGTACTTC	CASSGGQGTYEQYF
-	TRBV4-2	TRBJ1-1	15	TRBD1	TGTGCCAGCAGCCCGTCCAAGACAGGGGGCACTGAAGCTTTCTTT	CASSPSKTGGTEAFF
-	TRBV14	TRBJ1-1	17	-	TGTGCCAGCAGCCAACATCAAAGAGGGGGTAAGAACACTGAAGCTTTCTTT	CASSQHQRGGKNTEAFF
-	TRBV5-1	TRBJ2-3	16	TRBD2	TGCGCCAGCAGCTGGGGACTAGCGGGGAGCACAGATACGCAGTATTTT	CASSWGLAGSTDTQYF
-	TRBV6-5	TRBJ2-3	15	TRBD2	TGTGCCAGCAGTCCCGGACTAGGGATCACAGATACGCAGTATTTT	CASSPGLGITDTQYF
once	TRBV28	TRBJ2-2	18	-	TGTGCCAGCAGTCACCCCCCGGGAGTCGAGACGAACACCGGGGAGCTGTTTTTT	CASSHPPGVETNTGELFF
-	TRBV11-2	TRBJ2-7	15	TRBD1	TGTGCCAGCAGCCGGCGACAGGGGGCAGTATGGGAGCAGTACTTC	CASSRRQGAVWEQYF